This T cell receptor (beta chain) was captured by sequencing in a study of immune evolution from preneoplasia to lung adenocarcinoma. Trimming took 0 bases from V and 14 from J, leaving 15 bases between them. The CDR3 contains 13 residues. Germline-derived CDR1 and CDR2 are KGHSH and LQKENI. Profiled with immunoSEQ multiplex PCR; TCRdb holds only in-frame clones, not every one. The data contain thousands of clones, 81% of them seen just once; the ten biggest clones take up under 7%. Findings and limits, study-wide: From normal lung to invasive adenocarcinoma, top clone frequencies appeared to decrease. Clonality was highest in normal lung, lower in later-stage lesions apparently.

As regards this clone: The antigen is undetermined.

Between the mid-2010s and the late 2010s, patients underwent resection in Japan or China. Each case's diagnosis was confirmed by two pathologists on H&E. This TCR was sampled from a person aged 70 to 85 with lung adenocarcinoma. The chain couples TRBV18 to TRBJ2-3, with a tentative D call TRBD2 (6 bases). Sequences were obtained from FFPE adjacent normal lung tissue. The CDR3 bases are TGTGCCAGCTCACCACCGGAGGGGCCGACCCGGTATTTT. It yields the protein CASSPPEGPTRYF.